A selection of T cell receptor beta chains follows, all from one sample in a study of blood T cells in healthy people across ages. One entry per CDR3 protein results from TCRdb running MiXCR on the 5' RACE reads. This table has roughly 730,000 distinct CDR3 sequences, around 50% appearing once. The sample comprised blood. These receptors all stem from a man between 35 and 55 years old in good health. Both conserved end residues are part of each CDR3. D genes are given only for firm matches. The size of a clone is reported for some rows only, either as once, few or many, or as a class for expanded clones.

cdr3_aa: CSVSGLAEGLYQETQYF
cdr3_nt: TGCAGCGTCTCGGGACTAGCGGAGGGGTTGTACCAAGAGACCCAGTACTTC
clone_size: .
d_call: TRBD2
j_call: TRBJ2-5
v_call: TRBV29-1

cdr3_aa: CASSVFSFQETQYF
cdr3_nt: TGTGCCAGCAGCGTTTTCTCCTTCCAAGAGACCCAGTACTTC
clone_size: .
d_call: .
j_call: TRBJ2-5
v_call: TRBV9

cdr3_aa: CATSDPGTSGRGTQYF
cdr3_nt: TGTGCCACCAGTGATCCCGGGACTAGCGGTCGCGGTACGCAGTATTTT
clone_size: .
d_call: TRBD2
j_call: TRBJ2-3
v_call: TRBV24-1

cdr3_aa: CSAEGGGGYTF
cdr3_nt: TGCAGCGCTGAAGGGGGCGGCGGCTACACCTTC
clone_size: .
d_call: TRBD1
j_call: TRBJ1-2
v_call: TRBV29-1

cdr3_aa: CASSFPGRGTYNEQYF
cdr3_nt: TGTGCCAGCAGCTTTCCTGGGCGGGGGACCTACAATGAGCAGTACTTC
clone_size: .
d_call: TRBD2
j_call: TRBJ2-5
v_call: TRBV7-8

cdr3_aa: CASSLEKTDTQYF
cdr3_nt: TGTGCCAGCAGCTTAGAAAAAACAGATACGCAGTATTTT
clone_size: once
d_call: .
j_call: TRBJ2-3
v_call: TRBV7-8

cdr3_aa: CASRVGPGRQSYEQYF
cdr3_nt: TGTGCCAGCAGGGTGGGGCCGGGACGGCAGTCCTACGAGCAGTACTTC
clone_size: once
d_call: .
j_call: TRBJ2-7
v_call: TRBV6-2/TRBV6-3

cdr3_aa: CSAESQAGGITDTQYF
cdr3_nt: TGCAGTGCTGAAAGCCAAGCGGGGGGCATCACAGATACGCAGTATTTT
clone_size: .
d_call: TRBD2
j_call: TRBJ2-3
v_call: TRBV20-1

cdr3_aa: CASGTGGHYNEQFF
cdr3_nt: TGCGCCAGCGGAACGGGGGGCCACTACAATGAGCAGTTCTTC
clone_size: .
d_call: .
j_call: TRBJ2-1
v_call: TRBV5-1

cdr3_aa: CASRRGVVYEQYF
cdr3_nt: TGTGCCAGCCGCCGCGGGGTAGTCTACGAGCAGTACTTC
clone_size: few
d_call: .
j_call: TRBJ2-7
v_call: TRBV27